The 19 T cell receptor beta chains reported below all come from one sample, sequenced in a study of long-term antiretroviral therapy in people with HIV. Survey-level immunoSEQ v3.0 assays were run. Produced via immunoSEQ multiplex PCR; TCRdb's table is partial and in-frame only. This table has about 33,000 clones, approximately 96% appearing once. This sample comprised unsorted PBMCs, obtained 6.5 to 6.6 years after starting antiretroviral therapy. These receptors originate from a man between 25 and 39 years old with HIV.

The V gene is TRBV19, the J gene TRBJ1-3; TRBD1 might be the D (6 bases). CDR3 length: 14 residues. Germline CDR1 is LNHDA and CDR2 is SQIVND (reference sequence). The ends were cut back, 6 bases at V and 6 bases at J, with 15 bases in the middle. CDR3 DNA sequence: TGTGCCAGTAGCACGGACAGAAATCAAAACACCATATATTTT. It specifies CASSTDRNQNTIYF.

This chain joins TRBV27 and TRBJ1-2; TRBD1 matches at 12 bases. The junction had 1 base not matched to a gene; V was cut back by 3 bases and J by 8 bases. There are 13 residues in the CDR3. In germline, CDR1 is MNHEY, CDR2 SMNVEV (reference sequence). The CDR3 sequence: CASSFGTGGGYTF. The CDR3 bases are TGTGCCAGCAGTTTTGGGACAGGGGGCGGCTACACCTTC.

This clone appeared once. The rearrangement joins TRBV4-1 to TRBJ2-6; TRBD2 might be the D (5 bases). The CDR3 has 19 amino acids. Germline CDR1 and CDR2: MGHRA and YSYEKL. Trimming took 1 base from V and 2 from J, leaving 18 bases between them. The CDR3 is CASSQVARKRVPGANVLTF. The CDR3 DNA reads TGCGCCAGCAGCCAAGTCGCCCGGAAGAGGGTACCTGGGGCCAACGTCCTGACTTTC.

The V call is TRBV9, the J call TRBJ1-2; D might be TRBD1 (5 bases). CDR1 and CDR2 (germline): SGDLS, YYNGEE. V gave up 0 bases and J gave up 8 bases, with 5 bases separating them. CDR3 length: 11 residues. The CDR3 loop reads CASSVGDGYTF. The CDR3 DNA reads TGTGCCAGCAGCGTAGGGGACGGCTACACCTTC.

This clone was observed once. The rearrangement uses TRBV21-1 and TRBJ1-4. TRBV21-1 corresponds to a pseudogene. The CDR3 has 13 amino acids. CDR3: CASAPPWNAKLFF. Written as DNA, the CDR3 is TGTGCCAGCGCGCCACCCTGGAACGCAAAACTGTTTTTT.

This chain links TRBV7-9 with TRBJ2-7; D unresolved. The CDR3 has 12 residues. V shed 1 base and J shed 4 bases, with 5 bases lying between them. Per the germline V gene, CDR1 is SEHNR and CDR2 is FQNEAQ (reference sequence). The CDR3 here is CASSLGSYEQYF. Written as DNA, the CDR3 is TGTGCCAGCAGCTTAGGGTCATACGAGCAGTACTTC.

This chain connects TRBV6-1 to TRBJ1-2, with unresolved D. The CDR3 spans 13 residues. V was cut by 3 bases and J by 9 bases, with 14 bases left in between. CDR1 MNHNS and CDR2 SASEGT come from the germline V gene. The CDR3 spells CASSERADRSYTF. In nucleotides, the CDR3 is TGTGCCAGCAGTGAGAGGGCCGACCGAAGCTACACCTTC.

This chain joins TRBV13 and TRBJ2-7, with 10 nucleotides matching TRBD2. The CDR3 has 15 amino acids. J gave up 7 bases and V 2 bases, and 8 bases lay outside the gene matches. CDR1 and CDR2 from the germline V gene are PRHDT and FYEKMQ (reference sequence). CDR3 sequence: CASSLRTSGITEQYF. The CDR3, as DNA: TGTGCCAGCAGCTTAAGAACTAGCGGGATTACAGAGCAGTACTTC.

V usage is TRBV5-4 and J usage is TRBJ2-1; unclear D gene. The V end lost 4 bases, the J end lost 7 bases, and 12 bases lay between the germline ends. The CDR3 is made up of 13 amino acids. Germline V gene data show CDR1 as SGHNT and CDR2 as YYREEE (reference sequence). DNA of the CDR3: TGTGCCAGCAGCGTGACACTGGGAAATGAGCAGTTCTTC. This codes for CASSVTLGNEQFF.

The chain joins TRBV4-2 to TRBJ1-2, with TRBD1 matching 7 bases. The germline V gene has CDR1 LGHNA and CDR2 YNFKEQ. The CDR3 has 14 residues. J lost 2 bases, V lost 3 bases, and 3 bases had no gene match. CDR3 region: CASSQAQGNYGYTF. The DNA for the CDR3 is TGTGCCAGCAGCCAGGCACAGGGGAACTATGGCTACACCTTC.

The chain is built from TRBV27 and TRBJ2-7; D possibly corresponds to TRBD2 (5 bases). The CDR3 sequence is 13 residues long. V lost 5 bases and J 2 bases, leaving 10 bases between the germline ends. Germline values: CDR1 MNHEY, CDR2 SMNVEV (reference sequence). The CDR3 DNA reads TGTGCCAGCAGTAGGACTTCCACCTACGAGCAGTACTTC. Its translation is CASSRTSTYEQYF.

The chain couples TRBV9 to TRBJ2-2, with D possibly being TRBD2 (5 bases). This CDR3 has 17 amino acids. Trimming took 4 bases from V and 1 from J, leaving 17 bases between them. CDR1 and CDR2 (germline): SGDLS, YYNGEE. CDR3 DNA sequence: TGTGCCAGCAGCCCCCTGAAAGCGGTAGAGAACACCGGGGAGCTGTTTTTT. Amino acids: CASSPLKAVENTGELFF.

In nucleotides, the CDR3 is TGCGCCAGCAGCCAGGACGACAGCGTCTCTGGGGCCAACGTCCTGACTTTC. It encodes CASSQDDSVSGANVLTF. The V call is TRBV4-3, the J call TRBJ2-6, with TRBD1 as a possible D gene (5 bases). CDR1 is LGHNA, CDR2 YSLEER, per germline. V shed 3 bases and J shed 0 bases, with 12 bases lying between them. This CDR3 comprises 17 residues.

The chain links TRBV14 to TRBJ2-2, with D possibly being TRBD2 (5 bases). The germline V and J ends were trimmed by 3 bases and 5 bases, with 7 bases remaining between them. The germline V gene encodes CDR1 SGHDN and CDR2 FVKESK. This CDR3 spans 13 amino acids. CDR3: CASSQSGTGELFF. Here the CDR3 DNA reads TGTGCCAGCAGCCAGTCGGGGACCGGGGAGCTGTTTTTT.

The rearrangement links TRBV7-2 to TRBJ1-2; D might be TRBD1 (5 bases). The V end was cut by 1 base, the J end by 4 bases, with 13 bases between. The germline V gene has CDR1 SGHTA and CDR2 FQGNSA. This CDR3 region has 15 residues. In nucleotides, the CDR3 is TGTGCCAGCAGCTTAGAGGGAACAGGAATCTATGGCTACACCTTC. Its translation is CASSLEGTGIYGYTF.

This clone was seen a few times. The V and J genes are TRBV25-1 and TRBJ1-3, with D perhaps TRBD1 (5 bases). The CDR3 is 12 residues long. Trimming left V 10 bases short and J 8 bases short, with 15 bases between. Germline loops: CDR1 MGHDK, CDR2 SYGVNS. CDR3 bases: TGTGCCATCAAGAGGGGTACGGACACCATATATTTT. Residues: CAIKRGTDTIYF. The whole variable domain, filled in from reference TRBV25-1 and TRBJ1-3, reads EADIYQTPRYLVIGTGKKITLECSQTMGHDKMYWYQQDPGMELHLIHYSYGVNSTEKGDLSSESTVSRIRTEHFPLTLESARPSHTSQYLCAIKRGTDTIYFGEGSWLTVV.

For the CDR3, the DNA is TGTGCCAGCATAGGCCCTGTGAAAGGGGTCTGGTACGAGCAGTACTTC. It codes for CASIGPVKGVWYEQYF. The V and J genes are TRBV2 and TRBJ2-7, with D maybe TRBD1 (5 bases). The CDR3 spans 16 residues. Germline V gene sequence: CDR1 SNHLY, CDR2 FYNNEI. Trimming shortened V by 7 bases and J by 4 bases, and 23 bases separated the two germline ends.

The chain joins TRBV6-1 to TRBJ1-1, with a tentative D call TRBD1 (6 bases). The CDR3 extends over 14 amino acids. The germline V gene has CDR1 MNHNS and CDR2 SASEGT. Trimming left V 8 bases short and J 1 base short, with 14 bases between. The CDR3 here is CASRLNRENTEAFF. For the CDR3, the DNA is TGTGCCAGCCGATTAAACAGGGAGAACACTGAAGCTTTCTTT.

The CDR3 region is CASSERQGYLNTGELFF. The CDR3 DNA sequence: TGTGCCAGCAGTGAGCGACAGGGATATTTGAACACCGGGGAGCTGTTTTTT. V is TRBV6-1 and J is TRBJ2-2, with 7 bases identical to TRBD1. The V segment lost 3 bases and the J segment 1 base; nucleotides outside the gene matches: 8. This CDR3 region has 17 residues. The germline V gene has CDR1 MNHNS and CDR2 SASEGT.